Below are 18 T cell receptor beta chains sequenced from a single sample in a study of shared clonotypes between healthy human individuals. Naivety among CD8 cells was defined by CD45RO negativity and positive CCR7 selection, thereby excluding terminally differentiated effector memory CD45RA+ cells. Measured with immunoSEQ multiplex PCR; TCRdb has only the in-frame clones, and not every one. This table holds 550,000 to 600,000 clones, roughly 98% found once. Sequenced input: naive CD8+ T cells sorted from blood. Receptor source: a man in his thirties or forties in good health.

The V gene is TRBV18, the J gene TRBJ1-2; TRBD1 matches at 8 bases. Unmatched junction bases numbered 7, after V lost 3 bases and J lost 4 bases. Per the germline V gene, CDR1 is KGHSH and CDR2 is LQKENI. This CDR3 is 15 amino acids long. For the CDR3, the DNA is TGTGCCAGCTCACCGAAGCCGGACAGGGCCTATGGCTACACCTTC. It specifies CASSPKPDRAYGYTF.

V is TRBV29-1 and J is TRBJ2-7, with 8 bases identical to TRBD2. V was clipped by 5 bases and J by 5 bases; unmatched bases: 8. Germline-derived CDR1 and CDR2 are SQVTM and ANQGSEA. The CDR3 has 13 amino acids. The CDR3 bases are TGCAGCGTTCTACACAGCGGGAGCAACGAGCAGTACTTC. Its protein product is CSVLHSGSNEQYF.

The J gene is TRBJ2-2, the V gene TRBV11-2; tentative D call: TRBD1 (6 bases). Per germline, CDR1 SGHAT and CDR2 FQNNGV. V shed 7 bases and J shed 0 bases, with 15 bases lying between them. This CDR3 has 16 amino acids. CDR3 sequence (DNA): TGTGCCAGCAACCTGGGACAAAACACGAACACCGGGGAGCTGTTTTTT. Protein product: CASNLGQNTNTGELFF.

The chain uses TRBV27 and TRBJ2-7; D is possibly TRBD2 (6 bases). V was shortened by 4 bases and J by 1 base, with 14 bases between the two germline ends. CDR1 is MNHEY, CDR2 SMNVEV, per germline (reference sequence). This CDR3 spans 15 amino acids. CDR3 nucleotides: TGTGCCAGCAGTTCTTCCAGCGGGCGATCCTACGAGCAGTACTTC. It translates to CASSSSSGRSYEQYF.

The V and J genes are TRBV7-9 and TRBJ2-7; no definite D call. CDR3 length: 14 residues. V was pared by 4 bases and J by 2 bases, with 12 bases between. CDR1 is SEHNR, CDR2 FQNEAQ, per germline (reference sequence). The CDR3 region is CASSSTQDPYEQYF. CDR3 DNA: TGTGCCAGCAGCTCGACACAAGACCCCTACGAGCAGTACTTC.

This rearrangement joins TRBV5-6 to TRBJ2-1; the D is unclear. V was cut by 0 bases and J by 0 bases, with 7 bases left in between. Looked up from germline, CDR1 is SGHDT and CDR2 is YYEEEE. This CDR3 is 15 amino acids long. The CDR3 DNA follows: TGTGCCAGCAGCTTGGGGAGCGTCTCCTACAATGAGCAGTTCTTC. Its translation is CASSLGSVSYNEQFF.

The chain couples TRBV28 to TRBJ2-5, with TRBD2 matching over 12 bases. The V segment lost 3 bases and the J segment 5 bases; nucleotides outside the gene matches: 4. The CDR3 length is 15 residues. In germline, CDR1 is MDHEN, CDR2 SYDVKM. Written as DNA, the CDR3 is TGTGCCAGCAGTTTCAGACTAGCGGGAGTTGAGACCCAGTACTTC. Its translation: CASSFRLAGVETQYF.

CDR3 region: CASRYLTSGYEQYF. In DNA, the CDR3 is TGTGCCAGCAGATACCTGACTAGCGGCTACGAGCAGTACTTC. This sequence joins TRBV2 and TRBJ2-7, with 9 bases identical to TRBD2. Germline V gene data show CDR1 as SNHLY and CDR2 as FYNNEI. The CDR3 loop spans 14 amino acids. With V trimmed by 6 bases and J by 3 bases, 6 bases remained unmatched.

The chain is built from TRBV7-8 and TRBJ2-1; the D gene is possibly TRBD2 (5 bases). Germline CDR1 reads SGHVS; CDR2 reads FQNEAQ. CDR3 length: 14 residues. Trimming removed 2 bases from V and 5 bases from J, with 10 bases in between. The CDR3 sequence is CASSLRGLHNEQFF. In DNA, the CDR3 is TGTGCCAGCAGCTTACGTGGACTGCACAATGAGCAGTTCTTC.

The rearrangement uses TRBV2 and TRBJ2-1, with D maybe TRBD2 (6 bases). Between the trimmed V and J ends, which lost 4 bases and 6 bases, there was a span of 22 bases. The CDR3 contains 17 residues. Germline V gene data show CDR1 as SNHLY and CDR2 as FYNNEI. The CDR3 DNA is TGTGCCAGCAGTGGGTCCCCAAAATTGACTAGGAGCAATGAGCAGTTCTTC. Protein sequence: CASSGSPKLTRSNEQFF. The full variable domain, with the rest looked up from reference TRBV2 and TRBJ2-1, is EPEVTQTPSHQVTQMGQEVILRCVPISNHLYFYWYRQILGQKVEFLVSFYNNEISEKSEIFDDQFSVERPDGSNFTLKIRSTKLEDSAMYFCASSGSPKLTRSNEQFFGPGTRLTVL.

The V gene is TRBV18, the J gene TRBJ1-2; D is unclear. V lost 5 bases, J lost 4 bases, and 17 bases lay in between. CDR3 length equals 15 residues. Germline lookup yields CDR1 KGHSH and CDR2 LQKENI. This chain's CDR3 is CASSAYEGAGYGYTF. CDR3 nucleotides: TGTGCCAGCTCAGCTTATGAGGGCGCGGGCTATGGCTACACCTTC.

This chain links TRBV4-3 with TRBJ2-1, with a tentative D call TRBD2 (6 bases). The ends were cut back, 1 base at V and 5 bases at J, with 12 bases in the middle. The CDR3 covers 15 residues. The germline V gene has CDR1 LGHNA and CDR2 YSLEER. CDR3 nucleotide sequence: TGCGCCAGCAGCCAAGCGAGGACTATGAACAATGAGCAGTTCTTC. Amino acids: CASSQARTMNNEQFF.

The chain has TRBV5-4 and TRBJ1-2, with D possibly TRBD1 on 5 matching bases. The CDR3 loop spans 14 amino acids. Trimming shortened V by 1 base and J by 5 bases, and 12 bases separated the two germline ends. The V gene's germline CDR1 is SGHNT and CDR2 YYREEE (reference sequence). CDR3 region: CASSLIGAGYGYTF. In DNA, the CDR3 is TGTGCCAGCAGCTTGATCGGGGCAGGGTATGGCTACACCTTC. The variable domain in full, with the rest retrieved from reference TRBV5-4 and TRBJ1-2, is ETGVTQSPTHLIKTRGQQVTLRCSSQSGHNTVSWYQQALGQGPQFIFQYYREEENGRGNFPPRFSGLQFPNYSSELNVNALELDDSALYLCASSLIGAGYGYTFGSGTRLTVV.

The chain is built from TRBV5-5 and TRBJ2-7; D is perhaps TRBD1 or TRBD2 (5 bases each). Trimming shortened V by 2 bases and J by 5 bases, and 17 bases separated the two germline ends. CDR3 length: 15 residues. Germline V gene sequence: CDR1 SGHKS, CDR2 YYEKEE (reference sequence). The CDR3 DNA follows: TGTGCCAGCAGCTTAGGGACGGATGCATGGGACGAGCAGTACTTC. It translates to CASSLGTDAWDEQYF.

The chain couples TRBV2 to TRBJ1-5; D ambiguous. Germline V lookup: CDR1 SNHLY, CDR2 FYNNEI. This CDR3 is 15 amino acids long. V shed 1 base and J shed 4 bases, with 11 bases lying between them. The CDR3, as DNA: TGTGCCAGCAGTGAAGGACGGATGAAGAATCAGCCCCAGCATTTT. The encoded protein is CASSEGRMKNQPQHF.

A few counts support this clone. DNA of the CDR3: TGTGCCAGTAGTATCAGATATAGCAATCAGCCCCAGCATTTT. Encoded protein: CASSIRYSNQPQHF. The V and J genes are TRBV19 and TRBJ1-5; D uncertain. There are 14 residues in the CDR3. V was clipped by 3 bases and J by 0 bases, with 6 bases between them. Germline CDR1 reads LNHDA; CDR2 reads SQIVND (reference sequence).

Only one count was recorded for this clone. This chain connects TRBV28 to TRBJ2-1; tentatively, D is TRBD1 or TRBD2 (6 bases each). CDR3 length equals 16 residues. CDR1 is MDHEN, CDR2 SYDVKM, per germline. Trimming removed 1 base at V and 0 bases at J, with 10 bases between. CDR3 amino acids: CASSLYRDFSYNEQFF. CDR3 sequence (DNA): TGTGCCAGCAGTTTATACAGGGACTTCTCCTACAATGAGCAGTTCTTC.

The rearrangement uses TRBV10-3 and TRBJ1-2, with D hard to call. V lost 4 bases to trimming and J lost 7 bases, with 16 bases between them. Germline lookup yields CDR1 ENHRY and CDR2 SYGVKD. CDR3 size: 14 residues. CDR3 in amino acids: CAISGTGGRGGYTF. CDR3 in DNA: TGTGCCATCAGTGGAACCGGAGGGAGAGGTGGCTACACCTTC.